This entry lists 5 T cell receptor beta chains sequenced from one sample in a study of read filtering for tumor transcriptome and immune sequencing. This library used approximately 0.4 ug RNA and molecular barcoded adaptors spanning alpha/delta and beta/gamma chains. TCRdb redid the calling of the reads with MiXCR, one entry per CDR3 protein. The sample comprises 20,000 or so distinct CDR3 sequences, approximately 23% of which are singletons, and around 46% rests with the top ten. Material for sequencing was a population of CD138-negative cells sorted from bone marrow. The receptors were sampled from a donor at least 40 years old with multiple myeloma.

V is TRBV7-6 and J is TRBJ2-1; TRBD1 is a possible D gene (5 bases). The CDR3 spans 15 residues. Trimming stripped 0 bases from V and 9 bases from J, with 15 bases between. Germline lookup yields CDR1 SGHVS and CDR2 FNYEAQ. CDR3 protein: CASSLAGPGRGEQFF. For the CDR3, the DNA is TGTGCCAGCAGCTTAGCAGGCCCTGGAAGGGGTGAGCAGTTCTTC.

Concerning this clonotype itself: A much larger clone lies one base from this, so it may be a read error. The chain links TRBV20-1 to TRBJ1-2; 7 nucleotides match TRBD1. The CDR3 length is 12 residues. Germline assignment: CDR1 DFQATT and CDR2 SNEGSKA (reference sequence). J was trimmed by 8 bases and V by 6 bases; bases with no gene match: 9. The CDR3 loop reads CSAFTGEDGYTF. CDR3 DNA: TGCAGTGCCTTTACAGGGGAGGACGGCTACACCTTC.

This clonotype was counted many times. The chain uses TRBV5-1 and TRBJ2-3, with 8 bases matching TRBD1. Germline V gene lookup returns CDR1 SGHRS and CDR2 YFSETQ. CDR3 length: 18 residues. V shed 4 bases, J shed 2 bases, and the junction held 15 bases outside the gene matches. The CDR3 coding sequence is TGCGCCAGCAGCCTATACCCATCCGGGACAGGACACACAGATACGCAGTATTTT. Translation gives CASSLYPSGTGHTDTQYF.

This clonotype has ten or more counts. This chain links TRBV20-1 with TRBJ2-3; TRBD2 is a possible D gene (6 bases). V was shortened by 3 bases and J by 1 base, with 20 bases between the two germline ends. This CDR3 spans 17 amino acids. Germline loops: CDR1 DFQATT, CDR2 SNEGSKA (reference sequence). CDR3 bases: TGCAGTGCTAGGCCGGGACTCCCACTTATTGGCACAGATACGCAGTATTTT. This translates into CSARPGLPLIGTDTQYF.

Ten or more counts support this clonotype. The chain employs TRBV19 and TRBJ1-5; TRBD1 matches 10 bases. The CDR3 is 16 amino acids. Germline values: CDR1 LNHDA, CDR2 SQIVND (reference sequence). With V trimmed by 6 bases and J by 2 bases, 7 bases remained unmatched. CDR3 nucleotides: TGTGCCAGTAGCTTCGGGACAGGGGAACGCAATCAGCCCCAGCATTTT. Translation: CASSFGTGERNQPQHF.